The 7 T cell receptor beta chains in this list originate from one sample, sequenced in a study of regulatory T cells in long-lasting Graves disease. With iRepertoire HTBI primers and Arm-PCR of CDR3 regions, TCR beta libraries were built. MiXCR was run by TCRdb on the multiplex PCR reads, yielding one entry per CDR3 protein. The table shows about 500,000 distinct CDR3 sequences, with around 15% occurring only once. As for time point: newly diagnosed GD, antithyroid drugs for less than 3 months. Scientists built the TCR library using RNA that was extracted from PBMCs. These sequences were also reported in another study, on T cells in Graves' hyperthyroidism and ophthalmopathy.

Material: peripheral blood mononuclear cells (PBMCs), obtained at new diagnosis, from a patient treated with antithyroid drugs. Every receptor here comes from a man between 40 and 49 years old with Graves disease.

The CDR3 DNA is TGTGCCAGCAGCTTAGTGGCCTTGGGTAGCTATGGCTACACCTTC. This translates into CASSLVALGSYGYTF. The chain uses TRBV7-9 and TRBJ1-2; D call uncertain. The V end lost 1 base, the J end lost 4 bases, and 13 bases lay between the germline ends. CDR1 is SEHNR, CDR2 FQNEAQ, per germline (reference sequence). The CDR3 has 15 amino acids.

V is TRBV12-3 or TRBV12-4 and J is TRBJ2-7; 7 bases match TRBD2. CDR3 length: 17 residues. V shed 3 bases and J 2 bases; nucleotides not matched to a gene: 13. The CDR3 nucleotides are TGTGCCAGCAGTTTTTTCGGGCTGGGACTAACGACCTACGAGCAGTACTTC. Protein sequence: CASSFFGLGLTTYEQYF.

This clonotype has just a few counts. This sequence joins TRBV7-6 and TRBJ2-1; possibly TRBD2 for D (6 bases). Trimming cost V 0 bases and J 0 bases, with 9 bases left between them. This CDR3 spans 16 amino acids. Looked up from germline, CDR1 is SGHVS and CDR2 is FNYEAQ. The CDR3 nucleotides are TGTGCCAGCAGCTTAGCGGCGGGACTCTCCTACAATGAGCAGTTCTTC. Protein product: CASSLAAGLSYNEQFF.

This clonotype appeared many times. The V call is TRBV10-3, the J call TRBJ1-5; TRBD1 matches 7 bases. Germline assignment: CDR1 ENHRY and CDR2 SYGVKD. V trimming: 10 bases; J trimming: 2 bases; junction bases outside the gene matches: 8. The length of the CDR3 is 14 residues. The CDR3 region is CATTTGDGNQPQHF. The CDR3 nucleotides read TGTGCCACCACCACAGGGGATGGCAATCAGCCCCAGCATTTT.

This clonotype was recorded many times. CDR3 nucleotides: TGCAGTGCTCCTAGATCCGGGACCACAGATACGCAGTATTTT. Translating gives CSAPRSGTTDTQYF. The chain joins TRBV20-1 to TRBJ2-3; the D call may be TRBD1 or TRBD2 (5 bases each). Germline V gene lookup returns CDR1 DFQATT and CDR2 SNEGSKA (reference sequence). The CDR3 sequence is 14 residues long. V lost 5 bases to trimming and J lost 2 bases, with 14 bases between them.

This clonotype was observed at least ten times. This rearrangement joins TRBV24-1 to TRBJ2-1; 7 nucleotides align to TRBD2. This CDR3 has 15 amino acids. Germline V gene lookup returns CDR1 KGHDR and CDR2 SFDVKD. V was clipped by 8 bases and J by 4 bases; unmatched bases: 10. CDR3 DNA: TGTGCCACCAACGGCGGGAGCTCTGGTTACAATGAGCAGTTCTTC. It yields the protein CATNGGSSGYNEQFF.

Ten or more counts support this clonotype. The chain recombines TRBV20-1 with TRBJ2-1, with D perhaps matching TRBD2 (6 bases). The V end lost 2 bases, the J end lost 4 bases, and 15 bases lay between the germline ends. The CDR3 has 15 amino acids. Germline loops: CDR1 DFQATT, CDR2 SNEGSKA (reference sequence). The CDR3: CSARPLAGPYNEQFF. In nucleotides, the CDR3 is TGCAGTGCTAGACCTCTTGCGGGACCGTACAATGAGCAGTTCTTC.